This T cell receptor (beta chain) is from a study of cytomegalovirus exposure and HLA in healthy donors. On the study more broadly: A prior study identified approximately 120 million unique TCR beta sequences from 190 million or so T cells. The study, taken as a whole, reports: Analysis was carried out at a later point, and it linked a missense DCLRE1C variant to TCR beta V- and J-gene trimming. In the analysis, some V segments, TRBV6-2 and TRBV6-3 included, were excluded as indistinguishable. As a later analysis revealed, most CMV-associated TCR beta chains appeared HLA-restricted.

V gave up 2 bases and J gave up 4 bases, with 12 bases separating them. The CDR3 loop spans 15 amino acids. CDR1 SEHNR and CDR2 FQNEAQ come from the germline V gene (reference sequence). PCR involved 60 Vbeta and 13 Jbeta primers. Assay: immunoSEQ multiplex PCR; the TCRdb copy retains only in-frame clones and omits some. The sample lists 200,000 to 250,000 clones, approximately 80% occurring once. On this clone: Its antigen remains unknown.

The chain is built from TRBV7-9 and TRBJ1-5; possibly TRBD1 for D (5 bases). The specimen was PBMCs. The receptor comes from a man under 40 in good health and CMV-seronegative. The CDR3 protein is CASSLSGTDNQPQHF. The DNA for the CDR3 is TGTGCCAGCAGCTTAAGCGGGACGGATAATCAGCCCCAGCATTTT.